Presented here are 30 T cell receptor beta chains from one specimen sequenced in a study of response to subunit inactivated influenza vaccine. Each CDR3 protein gets one entry after TCRdb re-called the RT-PCR reads with MiXCR. The sample holds more than 450,000 distinct CDR3 sequences, 7.6% seen once. Material: PBMCs from blood, obtained less than 25 months after vaccination. Receptor source: a man in his fifties or sixties who received an inactivated influenza vaccine.

In the case of this clonotype: Compared with germline, one end of the junction differs, possibly owing to a read error. The rearrangement joins TRBV12-3 or TRBV12-4 to TRBJ1-2; 7 bases line up with TRBD1. The CDR3 runs 16 residues. CDR3 amino acids: CASSLRGPTGYYGCTF. For the CDR3, the DNA is TGTGCCAGCAGTTTAAGGGGACCGACAGGGTACTATGGCTGCACCTTC.

The J gene is TRBJ2-7, the V gene TRBV11-2; tentative D call: TRBD1 (6 bases). The V end lost 5 bases, the J end lost 0 bases, and 23 bases lay between the germline ends. CDR3 length: 18 residues. The germline CDR1 and CDR2 sequences are SGHAT and FQNNGV. The DNA for the CDR3 is TGTGCCAGCAGCGATGCAACATCCGGGACATCTGGCTCCTACGAGCAGTACTTC. This sequence encodes CASSDATSGTSGSYEQYF.

This clonotype was picked up many times. CDR3 nucleotide sequence: TGCGCCAGCAGTGAAAGGACCGTCCTTGGAAACATTCAGTACTTC. Residues: CASSERTVLGNIQYF. The rearrangement links TRBV10-2 to TRBJ2-4; D call uncertain. Deletions cut 3 bases from V and 6 bases from J, with 15 bases between. This CDR3 has 15 amino acids. CDR1 and CDR2 (germline): WSHSY, SAAADI.

This clonotype has a handful of counts. The V and J genes are TRBV5-5 and TRBJ2-7, with 12 bases identical to TRBD2. Germline trimming cut 4 bases from V and 5 bases from J; bases unmatched to any gene: 4. Germline assignment: CDR1 SGHKS and CDR2 YYEKEE (reference sequence). This CDR3 has 14 residues. In nucleotides, the CDR3 is TGTGCCAGCAGCACTAGCGGGAGGCCCCACGAGCAGTACTTC. Residues: CASSTSGRPHEQYF. The variable domain in full, completed from reference TRBV5-5 and TRBJ2-7, reads DAGVTQSPTHLIKTRGQQVTLRCSPISGHKSVSWYQQVLGQGPQFIFQYYEKEERGRGNFPDRFSARQFPNYSSELNVNALLLGDSALYLCASSTSGRPHEQYFGPGTRLTVT.

Ten or more counts support this clonotype. V is TRBV20-1 and J is TRBJ1-2; a weak D match, TRBD1 (5 bases). V was clipped by 4 bases and J by 3 bases, with 18 bases between them. This CDR3 has 15 amino acids. Germline V gene lookup returns CDR1 DFQATT and CDR2 SNEGSKA (reference sequence). In DNA, the CDR3 is TGCAGTGCTACCACCCTCCGGGGGGATGACTATGGCTACACCTTC. It encodes CSATTLRGDDYGYTF.

The chain has TRBV20-1 and TRBJ1-1; 8 bases are a match to TRBD1. J lost 11 bases, V lost 2 bases, and 13 bases had no gene match. CDR3 length: 14 residues. CDR1 is DFQATT, CDR2 SNEGSKA, per germline (reference sequence). The CDR3 coding sequence is TGCAGTGCTAGACTCACCCAGGCAGGGGGCTTGGCTTTCTTT. This sequence encodes CSARLTQAGGLAFF.

This clonotype turned up a few times. The J gene is TRBJ2-7, the V gene TRBV2; 7 bases align to TRBD1. The V gene end was trimmed by 6 bases and the J gene end by 2 bases; junction bases not matched to a gene: 7. Germline V gene data show CDR1 as SNHLY and CDR2 as FYNNEI. This CDR3 is built from 14 residues. The CDR3, as DNA: TGTGCCAGCAGACGACAGGGCCCGGCCTACGAGCAGTACTTC. Its protein is CASRRQGPAYEQYF.

The chain joins TRBV29-1 to TRBJ1-1, with D unresolved. Germline V lookup: CDR1 SQVTM, CDR2 ANQGSEA. The V end lost 3 bases, the J end lost 7 bases, and 9 bases lay between the germline ends. The CDR3 is 11 amino acids. CDR3 nucleotide sequence: TGCAGCGTTGACCGGGTGCATGAAGCTTTCTTT. This codes for CSVDRVHEAFF.

There are many counts of this clonotype. The gene calls are TRBV7-9 and TRBJ2-7; D might be TRBD1 (6 bases). Germline-derived CDR1 and CDR2 are SEHNR and FQNEAQ (reference sequence). The CDR3 extends over 13 amino acids. V lost 5 bases and J 2 bases, leaving 10 bases between the germline ends. CDR3: CASSPRGPYEQYF. CDR3 DNA sequence: TGTGCCAGCAGCCCCAGGGGACCCTACGAGCAGTACTTC.

This clonotype was seen a handful of times. The genes are TRBV6-5 and TRBJ2-3; possibly TRBD1 for D (6 bases). Germline CDR1 MNHEY, CDR2 SVGAGI. The CDR3 covers 13 residues. The V end was cut by 2 bases, the J end by 5 bases, with 8 bases between. The CDR3 reads CASSYQGKDTQYF. The CDR3, as DNA: TGTGCCAGCAGTTACCAGGGGAAAGATACGCAGTATTTT.

V usage is TRBV20-1 and J usage is TRBJ1-1, with D hard to call. CDR1 and CDR2 (germline): DFQATT, SNEGSKA (reference sequence). The CDR3 extends over 16 amino acids. V lost 0 bases to trimming and J lost 0 bases, with 14 bases between them. The CDR3 nucleotides read TGCAGTGCTAGAGATCGTCCTGGACGGATGAACACTGAAGCTTTCTTT. Protein: CSARDRPGRMNTEAFF.

The chain combines TRBV20-1 with TRBJ2-5; 7 positions agree with TRBD1. The length of the CDR3 is 14 residues. Germline V CDR1 and CDR2: DFQATT, SNEGSKA (reference sequence). J gave up 6 bases and V 5 bases, and 12 bases lay outside the gene matches. CDR3 region: CSAPVRQGSKTQYF. The CDR3 coding sequence is TGCAGTGCTCCCGTTAGACAGGGTTCGAAGACCCAGTACTTC.

This clonotype was seen repeatedly, ten times or more. The genes are TRBV20-1 and TRBJ2-7; 8 positions agree with TRBD1. The CDR3 is made up of 15 amino acids. V lost 6 bases and J lost 6; bases outside the gene matches: 16. Germline lookup yields CDR1 DFQATT and CDR2 SNEGSKA (reference sequence). CDR3 sequence reads: CSASSIGQGGLEQYF. CDR3 DNA: TGCAGTGCCAGTTCCATCGGACAGGGTGGACTCGAGCAGTACTTC.

The chain joins TRBV29-1 to TRBJ2-5; no reliable D call. Germline V gene data show CDR1 as SQVTM and CDR2 as ANQGSEA. The CDR3 covers 13 residues. V shed 7 bases and J shed 0 bases, with 12 bases lying between them. The CDR3 nucleotides read TGCAGCGGGTGGCTGGATTACCAAGAGACCCAGTACTTC. It yields the protein CSGWLDYQETQYF.

This clonotype was seen repeatedly, ten times or more. V is TRBV5-1 and J is TRBJ2-5; 9 bases match TRBD2. V gave up 6 bases and J gave up 1 base; unmatched junction bases: 10. The CDR3 is made up of 16 amino acids. The V gene's germline CDR1 is SGHRS and CDR2 YFSETQ. The DNA of the CDR3 is TGCGCCAGCAACCCTGGAGCGGGGGGTTTCCAAGAGACCCAGTACTTC. It codes for CASNPGAGGFQETQYF.

CDR3 bases: TGCGCCAGCAGCTGGGGGGTTACTAATGAAAAACTGTTTTTT. Its translation: CASSWGVTNEKLFF. V and J are TRBV5-1 and TRBJ1-4; D might be TRBD1 (5 bases). The CDR3 loop spans 14 amino acids. The V gene's germline CDR1 is SGHRS and CDR2 YFSETQ. Trimming pared 3 bases from V and 2 bases from J, leaving 8 bases between.

In the case of this clonotype: A much larger clone differs from this one at a single base, so this may be a read error. The gene calls are TRBV5-1 and TRBJ2-3; TRBD1 aligns across 9 bases. Germline V gene data show CDR1 as SGHRS and CDR2 as YFSETQ. V lost 3 bases to trimming and J lost 5 bases; unmatched junction nucleotides: 4. CDR3 length equals 14 residues. The CDR3 is CASSSGQGRDTQYF. DNA of the CDR3: TGCGCCAGCAGCTCGGGACAGGGACGAGATACGCAGTATTTT.

As DNA, the CDR3 is TGCAGTCCTGGACAGGGGGCCGGAGATACGCAGTATTTT. This codes for CSPGQGAGDTQYF. The chain couples TRBV20-1 to TRBJ2-3; TRBD1 matches at 11 bases. There are 13 residues in the CDR3. V lost 8 bases, J lost 5 bases, and 6 bases stayed unmatched. Germline V gene data show CDR1 as DFQATT and CDR2 as SNEGSKA (reference sequence).

The CDR3: CASSKGDVRQETQYF. In DNA form, the CDR3 reads TGTGCCAGCAGCAAAGGGGACGTCCGCCAAGAGACCCAGTACTTC. The chain recombines TRBV21-1 with TRBJ2-5; TRBD1, the table's D call, lacks a check against the DNA. TRBV21-1 is labeled a pseudogene. The CDR3 length is 15 residues.

This clonotype was recorded at least ten times. The V and J genes are TRBV4-1 and TRBJ2-3; D may be TRBD1 or TRBD2 (5 bases each). V lost 4 bases, J lost 0 bases, and 14 bases lay in between. Germline-derived CDR1 and CDR2 are MGHRA and YSYEKL. The CDR3 covers 16 residues. CDR3 region: CASSPALRGSTDTQYF. DNA for the CDR3: TGCGCCAGCAGCCCAGCGTTGAGGGGAAGCACAGATACGCAGTATTTT.

This clonotype was observed many times. The chain links TRBV20-1 to TRBJ2-5; either TRBD1 or TRBD2 may fit D (5 bases each). CDR3 length: 18 residues. V lost 3 bases and J lost 2, with 25 bases in between. Per the germline V gene, CDR1 is DFQATT and CDR2 is SNEGSKA (reference sequence). The CDR3 coding sequence is TGCAGTGCTAGTTCTGCCCGACATTTGGGGACGGAACAAGAGACCCAGTACTTC. Protein product: CSASSARHLGTEQETQYF.

The V gene is TRBV6-2 or TRBV6-3, the J gene TRBJ1-5; perhaps TRBD1 as D (6 bases). The CDR3 totals 14 residues. Trimming took off 5 bases at V and 5 bases at J, with 13 bases between the two ends. Germline V lookup: CDR1 MNHEY, CDR2 SVGEGT. Here the CDR3 DNA reads TGTGCCAGCAGTGGGTCGGGGGGGCATCAGCCCCAGCATTTT. Amino acid sequence: CASSGSGGHQPQHF.

A few counts support this clonotype. The chain recombines TRBV29-1 with TRBJ2-1, with a weak D call TRBD1 (6 bases). The CDR3 contains 11 residues. Germline V lookup: CDR1 SQVTM, CDR2 ANQGSEA. The ends were cut back, 4 bases at V and 6 bases at J, with 7 bases in the middle. Here the CDR3 DNA reads TGCAGCGTTGGGACAGCCAATGAGCAGTTCTTC. As protein: CSVGTANEQFF.

The chain joins TRBV20-1 to TRBJ1-1; D is perhaps TRBD1 (5 bases). The germline V gene encodes CDR1 DFQATT and CDR2 SNEGSKA (reference sequence). V shed 1 base and J shed 7 bases, with 16 bases lying between them. The CDR3 totals 14 residues. This CDR3 is CSARGSTGRSEAFF. CDR3 nucleotides: TGCAGTGCTAGAGGGTCTACGGGGCGGAGTGAAGCTTTCTTT.

V is TRBV7-2 and J is TRBJ2-4, with D unclear. The length of the CDR3 is 14 residues. In germline, CDR1 is SGHTA, CDR2 FQGNSA. V lost 5 bases and J 6 bases, leaving 14 bases between the germline ends. In nucleotides, the CDR3 is TGTGCCAGCAGCCCTCAGACTCCCCCAAACATTCAGTACTTC. It is translated as CASSPQTPPNIQYF.

This clonotype has more than one count but fewer than ten. V gene TRBV9 combines with J gene TRBJ1-4; TRBD1 matches 10 bases. The ends lost 3 bases at V and 5 bases at J; junction bases unmatched: 4. This CDR3 region has 15 residues. CDR1 SGDLS and CDR2 YYNGEE come from the germline V gene. CDR3 residues: CASSGGQGGNEKLFF. The CDR3 DNA sequence: TGTGCCAGCAGCGGAGGACAGGGGGGCAATGAAAAACTGTTTTTT.

Only a few counts were recorded for this clonotype. The J gene is TRBJ2-2, the V gene TRBV20-1, with 9 bases matching TRBD2. Trimming removed 0 bases from V and 1 base from J; junction bases left unmatched: 3. The germline CDR1 and CDR2 sequences are DFQATT and SNEGSKA (reference sequence). This CDR3 has 16 amino acids. The CDR3 protein is CSARDPTSGNTGELFF. CDR3 DNA sequence: TGCAGTGCTAGAGATCCGACTAGCGGGAACACCGGGGAGCTGTTTTTT.

The CDR3 sequence: CASSRWIGFTEAFF. Here the CDR3 DNA reads TGTGCCAGCAGTCGCTGGATAGGGTTTACTGAAGCTTTCTTT. The V and J genes are TRBV12-3 or TRBV12-4 and TRBJ1-1; D remains unclear. The CDR3 consists of 14 residues. Trimming pared 5 bases from V and 5 bases from J, leaving 15 bases between.

This clonotype was seen at least ten times. V is TRBV15 and J is TRBJ2-1; the match to TRBD2 covers 13 bases. With 5 bases clipped from V and 15 bases from J, the junction kept 16 bases outside the gene matches. CDR3 length: 16 residues. Germline V gives CDR1 LNHNV, CDR2 YYDKDF (reference sequence). CDR3 region: CATSSPGLAGVAGLFF. The DNA of the CDR3 is TGTGCCACCAGCTCACCCGGACTAGCGGGAGTTGCCGGGCTGTTCTTC.

The rearrangement joins TRBV20-1 to TRBJ2-3, with 7 bases identical to TRBD2. Per germline, CDR1 DFQATT and CDR2 SNEGSKA (reference sequence). The CDR3 covers 15 residues. Trimming removed 5 bases from V and 1 base from J; junction bases left unmatched: 9. CDR3 loop: CSASRSGAGTDTQYF. The CDR3 bases are TGCAGTGCTTCCCGGAGCGGGGCAGGCACAGATACGCAGTATTTT.